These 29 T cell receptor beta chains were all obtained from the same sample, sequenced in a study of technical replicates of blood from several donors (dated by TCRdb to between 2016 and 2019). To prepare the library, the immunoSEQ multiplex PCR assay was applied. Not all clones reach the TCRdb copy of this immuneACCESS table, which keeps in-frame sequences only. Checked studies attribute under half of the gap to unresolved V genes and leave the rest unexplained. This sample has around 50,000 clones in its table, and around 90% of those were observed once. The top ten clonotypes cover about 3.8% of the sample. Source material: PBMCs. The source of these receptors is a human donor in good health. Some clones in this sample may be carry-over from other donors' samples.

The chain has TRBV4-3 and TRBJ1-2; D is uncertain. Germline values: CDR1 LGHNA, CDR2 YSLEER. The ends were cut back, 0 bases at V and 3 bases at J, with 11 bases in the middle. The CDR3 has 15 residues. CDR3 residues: CASSQDTVRYYGYTF. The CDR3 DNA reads TGCGCCAGCAGCCAAGACACGGTTAGATACTATGGCTACACCTTC.

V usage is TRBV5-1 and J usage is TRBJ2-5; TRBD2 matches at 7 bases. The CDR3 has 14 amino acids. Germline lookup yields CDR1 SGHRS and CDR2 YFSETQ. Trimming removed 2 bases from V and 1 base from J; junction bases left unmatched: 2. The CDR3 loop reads CASSFGLGQETQYF. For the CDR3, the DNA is TGCGCCAGCAGCTTCGGACTAGGCCAAGAGACCCAGTACTTC. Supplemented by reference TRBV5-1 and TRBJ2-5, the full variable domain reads KAGVTQTPRYLIKTRGQQVTLSCSPISGHRSVSWYQQTPGQGLQFLFEYFSETQRNKGNFPGRFSGRQFSNSRSEMNVSTLELGDSALYLCASSFGLGQETQYFGPGTRLLVL.

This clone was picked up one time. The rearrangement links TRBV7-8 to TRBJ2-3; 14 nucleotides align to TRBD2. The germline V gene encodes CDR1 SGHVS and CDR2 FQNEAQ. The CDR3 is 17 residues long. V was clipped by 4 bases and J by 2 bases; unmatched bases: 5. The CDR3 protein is CASSSGTSGSYTDTQYF. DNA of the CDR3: TGTGCCAGCAGCTCCGGGACTAGCGGGAGTTACACAGATACGCAGTATTTT.

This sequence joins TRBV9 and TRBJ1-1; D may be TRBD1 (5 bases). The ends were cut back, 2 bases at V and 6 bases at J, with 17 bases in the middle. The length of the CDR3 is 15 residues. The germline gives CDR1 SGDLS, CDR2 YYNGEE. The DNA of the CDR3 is TGTGCCAGCAGCGTGGGAGGGGCCCGAGAGGCTGAAGCTTTCTTT. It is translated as CASSVGGAREAEAFF.

The CDR3 DNA reads as TGTGCCAGCAGTGCGGGGGCTAGGCAGCCCCAGCATTTT. This encodes CASSAGARQPQHF. This chain uses TRBV27 with TRBJ1-5; D is perhaps TRBD1 (6 bases). Germline V CDR1 and CDR2: MNHEY, SMNVEV (reference sequence). Trimming cost V 5 bases and J 7 bases, with 12 bases left between them. The CDR3 has 13 residues.

DNA for the CDR3: TGTGCCAGCAGCCTCCGACTAGCGGGAGGGCAGTTCTTC. Its protein product is CASSLRLAGGQFF. The rearrangement uses TRBV7-3 and TRBJ2-1, with 13 bases that match TRBD2. Germline assignment: CDR1 SGHTA and CDR2 FQGTGA. The CDR3 has 13 residues. V was pared by 5 bases and J by 12 bases, with 4 bases of the junction left unmatched.

Here the CDR3 reads CASSLKTGYSGNTIYF. Here the CDR3 DNA reads TGTGCCAGCAGCTTGAAGACAGGGTACTCTGGAAACACCATATATTTT. The chain recombines TRBV7-2 with TRBJ1-3, with TRBD1 identical over 7 bases. The V segment lost 3 bases and the J segment 0 bases; nucleotides outside the gene matches: 5. CDR3 length: 16 amino acids. The V gene's germline CDR1 is SGHTA and CDR2 FQGNSA. Combining the CDR3 with reference TRBV7-2 and TRBJ1-3 gives the whole variable domain GAGVSQSPSNKVTEKGKDVELRCDPISGHTALYWYRQSLGQGLEFLIYFQGNSAPDKSGLPSDRFSAERTGGSVSTLTIQRTQQEDSAVYLCASSLKTGYSGNTIYFGEGSWLTVV.

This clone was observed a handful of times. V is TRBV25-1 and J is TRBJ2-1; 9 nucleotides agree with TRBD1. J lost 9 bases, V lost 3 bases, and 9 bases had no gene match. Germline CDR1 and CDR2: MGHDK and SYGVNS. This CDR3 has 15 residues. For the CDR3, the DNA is TGTGCCAGCAGTGACCCGGGACAGGGTTTCGGTGAGCAGTTCTTC. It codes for CASSDPGQGFGEQFF.

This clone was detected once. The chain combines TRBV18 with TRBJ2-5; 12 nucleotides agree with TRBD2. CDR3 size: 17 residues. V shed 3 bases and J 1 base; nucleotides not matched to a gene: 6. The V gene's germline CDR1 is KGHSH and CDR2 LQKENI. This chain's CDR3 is CASSPFTSGGTQETQYF. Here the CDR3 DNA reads TGTGCCAGCTCACCCTTTACTAGCGGGGGGACCCAAGAGACCCAGTACTTC.

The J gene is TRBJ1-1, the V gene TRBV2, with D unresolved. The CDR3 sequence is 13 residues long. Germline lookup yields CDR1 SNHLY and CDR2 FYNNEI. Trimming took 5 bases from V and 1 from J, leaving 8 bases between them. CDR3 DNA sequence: TGTGCCAGCAGTTCCGGTCCGAACACTGAAGCTTTCTTT. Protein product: CASSSGPNTEAFF.

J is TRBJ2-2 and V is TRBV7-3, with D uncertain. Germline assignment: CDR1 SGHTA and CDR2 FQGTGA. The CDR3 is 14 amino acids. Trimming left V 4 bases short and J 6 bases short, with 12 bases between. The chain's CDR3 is CASSSSLVAGELFF. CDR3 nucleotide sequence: TGTGCCAGCAGCTCCAGCCTAGTGGCCGGGGAGCTGTTTTTT.

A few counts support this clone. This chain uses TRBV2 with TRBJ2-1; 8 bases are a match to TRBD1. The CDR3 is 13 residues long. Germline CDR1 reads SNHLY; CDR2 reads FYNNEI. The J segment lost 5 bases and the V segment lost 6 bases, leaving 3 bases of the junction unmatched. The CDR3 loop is CASSPGQDNEQFF. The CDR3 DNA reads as TGTGCCAGCAGCCCGGGACAGGACAATGAGCAGTTCTTC. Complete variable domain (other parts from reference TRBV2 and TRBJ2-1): EPEVTQTPSHQVTQMGQEVILRCVPISNHLYFYWYRQILGQKVEFLVSFYNNEISEKSEIFDDQFSVERPDGSNFTLKIRSTKLEDSAMYFCASSPGQDNEQFFGPGTRLTVL.

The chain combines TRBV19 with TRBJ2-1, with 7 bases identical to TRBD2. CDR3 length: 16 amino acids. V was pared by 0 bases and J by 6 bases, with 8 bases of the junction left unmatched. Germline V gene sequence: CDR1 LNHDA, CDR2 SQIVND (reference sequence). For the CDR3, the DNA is TGTGCCAGTAGTATAGATTTCAGCGGGGCCGGCAATGAGCAGTTCTTC. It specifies CASSIDFSGAGNEQFF.

CDR3 protein: CASSLVRGQSYEQYF. The CDR3 DNA is TGCGCCAGCAGCTTAGTGAGGGGGCAAAGCTACGAGCAGTACTTC. V gene TRBV5-1 combines with J gene TRBJ2-7, with 7 bases aligning to TRBD1. The germline V gene encodes CDR1 SGHRS and CDR2 YFSETQ. The CDR3 sequence is 15 residues long. V gave up 2 bases and J gave up 3 bases; unmatched junction bases: 8.

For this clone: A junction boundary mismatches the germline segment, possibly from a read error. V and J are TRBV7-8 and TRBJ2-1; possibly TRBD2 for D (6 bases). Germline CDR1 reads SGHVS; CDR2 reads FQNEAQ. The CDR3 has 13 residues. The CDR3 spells CASSRNLAVKHVF. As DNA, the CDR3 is TGTGCCAGCAGCCGAAACTTAGCGGTAAAGCATGTCTTC. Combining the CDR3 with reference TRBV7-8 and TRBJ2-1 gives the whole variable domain GAGVSQSPRYKVAKRGQDVALRCDPISGHVSLFWYQQALGQGPEFLTYFQNEAQLDKSGLPSDRFFAERPEGSVSTLKIQRTQQEDSAVYLCASSRNLAVKHVFGPGTRLTVL.

For the CDR3, the DNA is TGTGCCTGCCCGCCCGGGACAGGTTCCCGGGGCACTGAAGCTTTCTTT. This sequence encodes CACPPGTGSRGTEAFF. This chain links TRBV30 with TRBJ1-1; 8 nucleotides agree with TRBD1. Per the germline V gene, CDR1 is GTSNPN and CDR2 is SVGIG (reference sequence). The CDR3 has 16 residues. V lost 6 bases, J lost 4 bases, and 16 bases stayed unmatched.

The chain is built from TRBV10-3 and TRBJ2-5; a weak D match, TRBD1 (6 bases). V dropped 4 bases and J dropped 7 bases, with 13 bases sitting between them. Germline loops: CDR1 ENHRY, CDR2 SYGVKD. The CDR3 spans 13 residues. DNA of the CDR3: TGTGCCATCAGTGCCCTGGACAGTAGGACCCAGTACTTC. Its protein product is CAISALDSRTQYF.

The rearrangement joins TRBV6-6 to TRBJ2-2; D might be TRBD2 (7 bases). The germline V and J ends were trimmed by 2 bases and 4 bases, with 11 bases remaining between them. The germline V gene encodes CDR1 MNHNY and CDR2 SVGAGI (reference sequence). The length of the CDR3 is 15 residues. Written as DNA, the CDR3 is TGTGCCAGCAGTTACGGGGGGGCCAGCACCGGGGAGCTGTTTTTT. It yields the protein CASSYGGASTGELFF.

The CDR3 bases are TGTGCCTGGAGTTTAACCTACGAGCAGTACTTC. Amino acid sequence: CAWSLTYEQYF. This chain links TRBV30 with TRBJ2-7; D not certain. The CDR3 covers 11 residues. Germline V lookup: CDR1 GTSNPN, CDR2 SVGIG (reference sequence). The ends were cut back, 2 bases at V and 2 bases at J, with 4 bases in the middle.

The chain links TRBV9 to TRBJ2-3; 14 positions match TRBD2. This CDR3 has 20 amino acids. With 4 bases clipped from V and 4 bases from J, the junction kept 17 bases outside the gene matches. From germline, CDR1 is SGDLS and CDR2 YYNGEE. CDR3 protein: CASSPRTGARTSGRSDTQYF. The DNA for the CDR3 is TGTGCCAGCAGCCCCCGGACGGGGGCGCGGACTAGCGGGAGGTCAGATACGCAGTATTTT.

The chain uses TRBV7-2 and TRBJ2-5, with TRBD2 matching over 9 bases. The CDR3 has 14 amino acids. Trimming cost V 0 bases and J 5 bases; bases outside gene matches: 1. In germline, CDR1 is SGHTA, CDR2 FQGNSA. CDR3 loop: CASSLASGSETQYF. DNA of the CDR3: TGTGCCAGCAGCTTAGCTAGCGGGAGTGAGACCCAGTACTTC.

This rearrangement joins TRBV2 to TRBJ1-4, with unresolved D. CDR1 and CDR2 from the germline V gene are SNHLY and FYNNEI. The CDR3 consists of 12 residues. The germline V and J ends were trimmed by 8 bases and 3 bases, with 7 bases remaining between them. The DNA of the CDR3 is TGTGCCAGCGACACTCCTAATGAAAAACTGTTTTTT. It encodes CASDTPNEKLFF.

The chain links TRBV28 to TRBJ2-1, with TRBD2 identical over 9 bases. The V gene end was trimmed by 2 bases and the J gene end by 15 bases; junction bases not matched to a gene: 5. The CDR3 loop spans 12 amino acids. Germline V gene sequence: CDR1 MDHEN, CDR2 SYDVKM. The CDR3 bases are TGTGCCAGCAGTTTAGGCGGGGGGGAAGTGTTCTTC. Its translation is CASSLGGGEVFF.

CDR3 sequence (DNA): TGTGCCAGCACCCCCAGTAATCAGCCCCAGCATTTT. Protein: CASTPSNQPQHF. V and J are TRBV28 and TRBJ1-5; unclear D gene. Trimming removed 7 bases from V and 4 bases from J, with 8 bases in between. There are 12 residues in the CDR3. The germline V gene has CDR1 MDHEN and CDR2 SYDVKM.

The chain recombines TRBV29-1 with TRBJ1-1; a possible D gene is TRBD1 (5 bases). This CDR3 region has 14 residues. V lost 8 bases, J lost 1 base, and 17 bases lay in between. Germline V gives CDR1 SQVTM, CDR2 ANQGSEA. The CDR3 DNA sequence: TGCAGCATCTTATGGGACTTCCAGAACACTGAAGCTTTCTTT. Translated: CSILWDFQNTEAFF.

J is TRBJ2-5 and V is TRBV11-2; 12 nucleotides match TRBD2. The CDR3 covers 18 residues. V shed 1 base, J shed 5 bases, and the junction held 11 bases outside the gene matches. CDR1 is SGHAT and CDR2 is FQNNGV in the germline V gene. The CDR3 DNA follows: TGTGCCAGCAGCTTAGCGCTAGCGGGAGGGCCGGGGGCGGAGACCCAGTACTTC. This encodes CASSLALAGGPGAETQYF.

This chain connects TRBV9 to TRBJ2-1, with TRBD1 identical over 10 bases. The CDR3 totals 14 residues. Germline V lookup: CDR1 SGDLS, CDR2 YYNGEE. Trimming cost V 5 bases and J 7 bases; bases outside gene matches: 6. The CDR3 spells CASSGQGVGNEQFF. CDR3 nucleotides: TGTGCCAGCAGTGGACAGGGGGTCGGGAATGAGCAGTTCTTC.

The CDR3 region has the DNA TGTGCCAGCTCCCTCGGGGTGGGGACTGAAGCTTTCTTT. It yields the protein CASSLGVGTEAFF. The J gene is TRBJ1-1, the V gene TRBV11-1, with D unclear. The CDR3 contains 13 residues. The germline V gene encodes CDR1 SGHAT and CDR2 FQDESV (reference sequence). V was trimmed by 8 bases and J by 5 bases, leaving 15 bases between them.

CDR3 coding DNA: TGCGCCAGCAGCCAAGGGGTGGAGTCCTATGGCTACACCTTC. Protein product: CASSQGVESYGYTF. The chain recombines TRBV4-1 with TRBJ1-2; D gene ambiguous. Trimming cost V 1 base and J 4 bases, with 10 bases left between them. CDR3 length equals 14 residues. Germline CDR1 is MGHRA and CDR2 is YSYEKL.